This TCR beta chain was sequenced for a study of CXCR3-negative and CXCR3-positive naive CD8 T cells. Looking at the study overall: The study obtained about 135 million TRB reads, about 1.5 +/- 0.3 million per library.

As concerns this clonotype: The antigen is undetermined.

The CDR3 sequence is 16 residues long. Germline V CDR1 and CDR2: SGHTA, FQGNSA. The study's findings and limits: Naive subsets expressed similar surface CD5; TRB CDR3 features served to infer TCR strength. Whereas memory cells differed, naive CXCR3-negative and CXCR3-positive cells shared similar TRBV-TRBJ usage.

TRB cDNA libraries were made by UMI-labeled 5' RACE. TCRdb reprocessed the 5' RACE reads and keeps a single row for each CDR3 protein, giving no DNA. In all, the sample yields about 57,000 distinct CDR3 sequences. Sorts that each held more than 250,000 cells were run in triplicate for every CD8+ T cell subset. The sequence came from a human donor in good health. Some clones in this sample may be carry-over from other donors' samples. This chain uses TRBV7-2 with TRBJ1-5. What was sequenced was memory CD8+ T cells from blood. CDR3 amino acids: CASSLAVWGGNQPQHF.